The clone carrying this T cell receptor beta chain was seen many times. Its antigen remains unidentified. Each CDR3 protein gets one entry after TCRdb re-called the reads with MiXCR. The sample lists 250,000 to 300,000 distinct CDR3 sequences, approximately 9% occurring once. These data are taken from a study of T cell repertoires in cytomegalovirus infection. In the study overall: Indicated by public TCR beta signatures were CMV infection and matching HLA type.

Study-wide results and limits: The study identified carriers of CMV plus the relevant HLA from cumulative public TCR beta family frequency. Across the ex vivo response, the dominant clonotypes were HLA-C-restricted CMV-specific TCR beta clonotypes.

Sequenced: PBMCs. This sequence originates from a human donor in good health (CMV status not recorded). Some clones in this sample may be carry-over from other donors' samples.

CDR3: CASSLGGAGQDHGYTF. CDR3 bases: TGTGCCAGCAGCTTAGGAGGGGCGGGGCAGGACCATGGCTACACCTTC. The chain combines TRBV7-2 with TRBJ1-2; perhaps TRBD1 as D (5 bases). Germline V gene sequence: CDR1 SGHTA, CDR2 FQGNSA. V lost 1 base and J lost 6, with 18 bases in between. This CDR3 is built from 16 residues.